This passage covers 7 T cell receptor beta chains from one sample sequenced in a study of molecular identifiers for immune sequencing clone quantification. TCRdb ran MiXCR on the PCR reads and lists one entry per CDR3 protein. The sample yields some 590,000 distinct CDR3 sequences, over 25% seen once. Source material: naive CD8+ T cells from blood, with Jurkat cell RNA spiked in. Indicated subset: FACS-sorted CD8+CD4-CCR7+CD45RA+ naive T cells. Receptors were obtained from a human donor in good health. Some libraries in this study had Jurkat cell RNA spiked in.

This clonotype appeared many times. The chain couples TRBV24-1 to TRBJ1-1; 7 bases are a match to TRBD1. Looked up from germline, CDR1 is KGHDR and CDR2 is SFDVKD. The CDR3 has 13 residues. The V segment lost 8 bases and the J segment 5 bases; nucleotides outside the gene matches: 7. The CDR3 reads CATNTGEATEAFF. The CDR3 DNA is TGTGCCACCAATACAGGGGAAGCGACTGAAGCTTTCTTT.

This clonotype turned up a few times. V and J are TRBV19 and TRBJ2-1, with D possibly TRBD2 on 5 matching bases. CDR1 and CDR2 from the germline V gene are LNHDA and SQIVND (reference sequence). CDR3 length: 15 amino acids. The V end lost 3 bases, the J end lost 5 bases, and 14 bases lay between the germline ends. The CDR3 spells CASSISSGPHNEQFF. CDR3 in DNA: TGTGCCAGTAGTATTTCCAGCGGCCCACACAATGAGCAGTTCTTC.

This clonotype was recorded at least ten times. The gene calls are TRBV6-5 and TRBJ2-5; TRBD1 aligns across 10 bases. The length of the CDR3 is 15 residues. The trim removed 1 base at V and 5 bases at J, leaving 4 bases unmatched. Germline values: CDR1 MNHEY, CDR2 SVGAGI. CDR3 in DNA: TGTGCCAGCAGTTACTATCGGACAGGGGGTGAGACCCAGTACTTC. Translation gives CASSYYRTGGETQYF.

As regards this clonotype: A read error may be the cause here, since a much bigger clone is one base away. The CDR3 bases are TGTGCCAGCAGCCCCCAGGGGGCCGCAGCTACGCAGTATTTT. Protein: CASSPQGAAATQYF. The chain employs TRBV3-1 and TRBJ2-3; 8 bases agree with TRBD1. J was trimmed by 8 bases and V by 4 bases; bases with no gene match: 8. The germline V gene encodes CDR1 LGHDT and CDR2 YNNKEL (reference sequence). There are 14 residues in the CDR3.

This chain links TRBV6-9 with TRBJ2-5; D assignment may be TRBD1 or TRBD2 (6 bases each). This CDR3 comprises 15 residues. Trimming left V 5 bases short and J 1 base short, with 14 bases between. The V gene's germline CDR1 is MNHGY and CDR2 SVAAGI. CDR3 DNA: TGTGCCAGCAGTAACGGCGAGGGGGGCCAAGAGACCCAGTACTTC. Translated: CASSNGEGGQETQYF.

This clonotype was recorded at least ten times. J is TRBJ1-1 and V is TRBV5-1; tentatively, D is TRBD1 (6 bases). Between the trimmed V and J ends, which lost 2 bases and 1 base, there was a span of 15 bases. Germline loops: CDR1 SGHRS, CDR2 YFSETQ. CDR3 length: 16 amino acids. This CDR3 reads CASSFTTQGPNTEAFF. The CDR3 DNA is TGCGCCAGCAGCTTTACCACCCAGGGGCCGAACACTGAAGCTTTCTTT.

In this sample, this clonotype turned up a few times. The chain combines TRBV21-1 with TRBJ2-7. TRBV21-1 is a listed pseudogene. The CDR3 has 13 residues. CDR3 in DNA: TGTGCCAGCAGCAAAGACTGGGACTACGAGCAGTACTTC. Amino acid sequence: CASSKDWDYEQYF.